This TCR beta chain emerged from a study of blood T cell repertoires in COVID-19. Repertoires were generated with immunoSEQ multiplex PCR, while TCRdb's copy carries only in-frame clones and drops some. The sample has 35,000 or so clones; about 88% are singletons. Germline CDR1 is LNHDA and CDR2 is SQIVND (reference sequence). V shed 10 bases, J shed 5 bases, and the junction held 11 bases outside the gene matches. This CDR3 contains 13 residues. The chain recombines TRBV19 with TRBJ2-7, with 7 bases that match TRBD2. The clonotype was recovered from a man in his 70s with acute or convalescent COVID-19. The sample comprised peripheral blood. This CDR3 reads CATQYGEGHEQYF. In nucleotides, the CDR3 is TGTGCCACCCAGTACGGGGAGGGCCACGAGCAGTACTTC.